The rows below give T cell receptor beta chains drawn from one sample of a study of cytomegalovirus exposure and HLA in healthy donors. TCRdb keeps only in-frame clones here, not all; method: immunoSEQ multiplex PCR. The sample has around 110,000 clones; roughly four fifths are singletons. Sequencing input: PBMCs. These TCRs come from a man in his fifties in good health and CMV-seronegative. Each CDR3 is given with its conserved first and last residue. Each record gives: V gene, J gene, clone size, D gene, CDR3 protein, CDR3 DNA. A D gene is named only where the DNA matches it firmly. Not every row has a clone size; where given, it reads once, few, many or a size class.

V: TRBV29-1; J: TRBJ2-2; size: NA; D: TRBD2; CDR3: CSSPVAGGLMFF; DNA: TGCAGCTCCCCTGTAGCGGGGGGGCTGATGTTTTTT
V: TRBV11-2; J: TRBJ1-6; size: NA; D: NA; CDR3: CASRPTGSALHF; DNA: TGTGCCAGCAGGCCCACGGGTTCGGCCCTCCACTTT
V: TRBV19; J: TRBJ1-1; size: NA; D: TRBD1; CDR3: CASSTKTGENTEAFF; DNA: TGTGCCAGTAGTACCAAGACAGGGGAGAACACTGAAGCTTTCTTT
V: TRBV5-6; J: TRBJ1-2; size: medium-sized; D: TRBD1; CDR3: CASSFQQGLNTF; DNA: TGTGCCAGCAGCTTCCAACAGGGGCTTAACACCTTC
V: TRBV6-6; J: TRBJ2-1; size: once; D: NA; CDR3: CASSLGHSSPNEQFF; DNA: TGTGCCAGCAGCCTGGGACACTCAAGCCCCAATGAGCAGTTCTTC
V: TRBV10-2; J: TRBJ1-2; size: NA; D: NA; CDR3: CASSDRGYGYTF; DNA: TGCGCCAGCAGTGATAGGGGATATGGCTACACCTTC
V: TRBV7-2; J: TRBJ2-1; size: NA; D: NA; CDR3: CASNQGGAFEQFF; DNA: TGTGCCAGCAACCAAGGAGGAGCATTCGAGCAGTTCTTC
V: TRBV7-8; J: TRBJ2-7; size: NA; D: TRBD1; CDR3: CASSTTGQGFEQYF; DNA: TGTGCCAGCAGCACTACGGGACAGGGCTTCGAGCAGTACTTC
V: TRBV7-2; J: TRBJ2-6; size: NA; D: NA; CDR3: CASSSGSGANVLTF; DNA: TGTGCCAGCAGTTCGGGCTCTGGGGCCAACGTCCTGACTTTC
V: TRBV7-2; J: TRBJ1-1; size: NA; D: TRBD1; CDR3: CASSTGTGQQNTEAFF; DNA: TGTGCCAGCAGCACGGGAACGGGACAGCAGAACACTGAAGCTTTCTTT
V: TRBV29-1; J: TRBJ2-3; size: NA; D: NA; CDR3: CSVEDLRFAGTDTQYF; DNA: TGCAGCGTTGAAGATCTGCGCTTTGCGGGCACAGATACGCAGTATTTT
V: TRBV15; J: TRBJ2-5; size: NA; D: NA; CDR3: CATSRGAPGRQETQYF; DNA: TGTGCCACCAGCAGAGGTGCTCCGGGGAGGCAAGAGACCCAGTACTTC
V: TRBV7-8; J: TRBJ1-6; size: NA; D: NA; CDR3: CASSLRWGGRIDNSPLHF; DNA: TGTGCCAGCAGCTTAAGATGGGGGGGGCGCATCGATAATTCACCCCTCCACTTT
V: TRBV6-4; J: TRBJ1-1; size: NA; D: NA; CDR3: CASSSQTESTEAFF; DNA: TGTGCCAGCAGTTCTCAGACTGAAAGCACTGAAGCTTTCTTT
V: TRBV7-9; J: TRBJ1-4; size: few; D: TRBD1; CDR3: CASSVSQGVGEKLFF; DNA: TGTGCCAGCAGCGTATCACAGGGGGTGGGAGAAAAACTGTTTTTT
V: TRBV9; J: TRBJ2-1; size: NA; D: TRBD2; CDR3: CASSVSGGSYNEQFF; DNA: TGTGCCAGCAGCGTTTCGGGGGGGTCCTACAATGAGCAGTTCTTC
V: TRBV29-1; J: TRBJ2-3; size: NA; D: TRBD2; CDR3: CSVTRASGGNTQYF; DNA: TGCAGCGTCACCCGGGCTAGCGGGGGTAATACGCAGTATTTT
V: TRBV30; J: TRBJ1-6; size: NA; D: TRBD1; CDR3: CAWGTGGYSPLHF; DNA: TGTGCCTGGGGGACAGGGGGTTATTCACCCCTCCACTTT
V: TRBV9; J: TRBJ2-3; size: NA; D: TRBD1; CDR3: CASSRRDRMIDTQYF; DNA: TGTGCCAGCAGCCGACGGGACAGGATGATAGATACGCAGTATTTT
V: TRBV5-1; J: TRBJ2-5; size: once; D: TRBD1; CDR3: CASSFYAGGQETQYF; DNA: TGCGCCAGCAGCTTCTATGCAGGGGGTCAAGAGACCCAGTACTTC
V: TRBV2; J: TRBJ2-2; size: NA; D: NA; CDR3: CASRPTRDTGELFF; DNA: TGTGCCAGCAGACCGACCAGGGACACCGGGGAGCTGTTTTTT
V: TRBV11-2; J: TRBJ1-4; size: few; D: NA; CDR3: CASSLDQGWEKLFF; DNA: TGTGCCAGCAGCTTAGATCAGGGTTGGGAAAAACTGTTTTTT
V: TRBV7-9; J: TRBJ1-6; size: NA; D: TRBD1; CDR3: CASSFQGVGALHF; DNA: TGTGCCAGCAGCTTTCAGGGGGTAGGGGCCCTCCACTTT
V: TRBV25-1; J: TRBJ1-4; size: NA; D: TRBD1; CDR3: CASRDRVGEKLFF; DNA: TGTGCCAGCAGAGACAGGGTGGGTGAAAAACTGTTTTTT
V: TRBV6-5; J: TRBJ1-4; size: NA; D: NA; CDR3: CASRRTGGTNEKLFF; DNA: TGTGCCAGCAGACGGACGGGGGGAACTAATGAAAAACTGTTTTTT
V: TRBV7-2; J: TRBJ1-2; size: NA; D: TRBD1; CDR3: CASSLVGTGGSYGYTF; DNA: TGTGCCAGCAGCTTAGTTGGGACAGGGGGGAGCTATGGCTACACCTTC
V: TRBV2; J: TRBJ2-1; size: NA; D: TRBD2; CDR3: CASSDSLNIGGGLYNEQFF; DNA: TGTGCCAGCAGTGATTCTCTCAATATCGGCGGGGGACTTTACAATGAGCAGTTCTTC
V: TRBV29-1; J: TRBJ1-1; size: NA; D: NA; CDR3: CSVGLGGTEAFF; DNA: TGCAGCGTAGGGTTAGGGGGCACTGAAGCTTTCTTT
V: TRBV15; J: TRBJ1-1; size: NA; D: NA; CDR3: CATSRAQSPRGAFF; DNA: TGTGCCACCAGCAGAGCTCAGTCTCCCAGGGGAGCTTTCTTT
V: TRBV19; J: TRBJ2-3; size: NA; D: NA; CDR3: CASSMEREVDTQYF; DNA: TGTGCCAGTAGTATGGAGAGGGAGGTGGATACGCAGTATTTT
V: TRBV4-1; J: TRBJ1-5; size: NA; D: NA; CDR3: CASSQELSGQPQHF; DNA: TGCGCCAGCAGCCAAGAGTTATCAGGGCAGCCCCAGCATTTT
V: TRBV10-1; J: TRBJ1-5; size: once; D: NA; CDR3: CASSEPGVNFYSNQPQHF; DNA: TGCGCCAGCAGTGAGCCGGGAGTCAACTTTTATAGCAATCAGCCCCAGCATTTT
V: TRBV19; J: TRBJ1-2; size: NA; D: NA; CDR3: CASILRHGGEEGYTF; DNA: TGTGCCAGTATCCTTCGACATGGGGGGGAGGAAGGCTACACCTTC
V: TRBV7-2; J: TRBJ2-3; size: NA; D: NA; CDR3: CASSLPSADTQYF; DNA: TGTGCCAGCAGCTTACCCTCCGCGGATACGCAGTATTTT
V: TRBV11-1; J: TRBJ2-2; size: NA; D: TRBD2; CDR3: CASSQPASGGADTGELFF; DNA: TGTGCCAGCAGCCAACCGGCTAGCGGGGGGGCCGACACCGGGGAGCTGTTTTTT
V: TRBV4-3; J: TRBJ2-1; size: few; D: NA; CDR3: CASSRQAYNEQFF; DNA: TGCGCCAGCAGCCGACAGGCGTACAATGAGCAGTTCTTC
V: TRBV5-8; J: TRBJ2-2; size: NA; D: TRBD1; CDR3: CASSSGQPRGDTGELFF; DNA: TGTGCCAGCAGCTCGGGACAGCCGCGAGGCGACACCGGGGAGCTGTTTTTT
V: TRBV27; J: TRBJ1-1; size: once; D: NA; CDR3: CASRAQGPKGNTEAFF; DNA: TGTGCCAGCAGGGCACAGGGCCCGAAAGGGAACACTGAAGCTTTCTTT
V: TRBV18; J: TRBJ1-2; size: few; D: NA; CDR3: CASSPAGVGANYGYTF; DNA: TGTGCCAGCTCACCAGCAGGGGTGGGAGCTAACTATGGCTACACCTTC
V: TRBV6-5; J: TRBJ2-5; size: few; D: TRBD2; CDR3: CASSWGTSGQETQYF; DNA: TGTGCCAGCAGTTGGGGGACTAGCGGGCAAGAGACCCAGTACTTC
V: TRBV30; J: TRBJ1-3; size: NA; D: NA; CDR3: CAWSLSGGDSGNTIYF; DNA: TGTGCCTGGTCCTTAAGCGGCGGAGACTCTGGAAACACCATATATTTT
V: TRBV9; J: TRBJ2-5; size: NA; D: NA; CDR3: CASSEQGVETQYF; DNA: TGTGCCAGCAGTGAACAGGGTGTTGAGACCCAGTACTTC
V: TRBV5-1; J: TRBJ2-1; size: NA; D: TRBD2; CDR3: CASSLAVSGGYNEQFF; DNA: TGCGCCAGCAGCTTGGCAGTGAGCGGGGGCTACAATGAGCAGTTCTTC
V: TRBV7-2; J: TRBJ2-2; size: NA; D: TRBD2; CDR3: CASSFLAGGELFF; DNA: TGTGCCAGCAGCTTTCTAGCGGGTGGGGAGCTGTTTTTT
V: TRBV4-2; J: TRBJ1-6; size: NA; D: NA; CDR3: CASSQDLAEYNSPLHF; DNA: TGTGCCAGCAGCCAAGATCTAGCCGAATATAATTCACCCCTCCACTTT
V: TRBV6-1; J: TRBJ1-5; size: once; D: NA; CDR3: CASVRAAGEFQPQHF; DNA: TGTGCCAGCGTCCGGGCGGCAGGGGAGTTTCAGCCCCAGCATTTT
V: TRBV7-2; J: TRBJ1-2; size: NA; D: NA; CDR3: CASSFPGLGGYTF; DNA: TGTGCCAGCAGCTTTCCGGGACTAGGAGGCTACACCTTC
V: TRBV5-1; J: TRBJ1-1; size: NA; D: NA; CDR3: CASSAMEGNTEAFF; DNA: TGCGCCAGCAGCGCTATGGAGGGGAACACTGAAGCTTTCTTT
V: TRBV27; J: TRBJ1-5; size: NA; D: NA; CDR3: CASSLSSKVPQHF; DNA: TGTGCCAGCAGTTTATCTAGCAAGGTGCCCCAGCATTTT
V: TRBV5-8; J: TRBJ1-2; size: NA; D: NA; CDR3: CASSLLRATNLYGYTF; DNA: TGTGCCAGCAGCTTGCTGAGGGCTACCAATCTCTATGGCTACACCTTC
V: TRBV14; J: TRBJ2-2; size: NA; D: NA; CDR3: CASSQFLLNTGELFF; DNA: TGTGCCAGCAGCCAGTTCCTTTTAAACACCGGGGAGCTGTTTTTT
V: TRBV19; J: TRBJ1-6; size: NA; D: NA; CDR3: CASTPGSYNSPLHF; DNA: TGTGCCAGTACCCCGGGGTCCTATAATTCACCCCTCCACTTT
V: TRBV19; J: TRBJ1-1; size: once; D: TRBD1; CDR3: CASQLGGMNTEAFF; DNA: TGTGCCAGCCAGCTAGGGGGCATGAACACTGAAGCTTTCTTT
V: TRBV19; J: TRBJ1-3; size: NA; D: TRBD1; CDR3: CASTTTGGPGNTIYF; DNA: TGTGCCAGTACTACGACAGGGGGCCCTGGAAACACCATATATTTT
V: TRBV27; J: TRBJ1-1; size: NA; D: NA; CDR3: CASSFPGRGAFF; DNA: TGTGCCAGCAGTTTCCCCGGGCGGGGGGCTTTCTTT